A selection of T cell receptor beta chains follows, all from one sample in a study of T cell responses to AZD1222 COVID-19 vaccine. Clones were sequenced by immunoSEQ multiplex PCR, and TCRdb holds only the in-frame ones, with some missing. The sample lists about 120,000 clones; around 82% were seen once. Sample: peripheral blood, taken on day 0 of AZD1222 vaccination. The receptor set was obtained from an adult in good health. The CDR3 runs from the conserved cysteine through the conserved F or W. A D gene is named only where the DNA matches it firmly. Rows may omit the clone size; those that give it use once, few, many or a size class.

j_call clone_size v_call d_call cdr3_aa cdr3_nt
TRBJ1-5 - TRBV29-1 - CSVEEDNNQPQHF TGCAGCGTTGAAGAGGACAACAATCAGCCCCAGCATTTT
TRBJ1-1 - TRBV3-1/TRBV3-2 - CASSQGALEAFF TGTGCCAGCAGCCAAGGGGCCCTTGAAGCTTTCTTT
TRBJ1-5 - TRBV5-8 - CASSRGGANDQPQHF TGTGCCAGCAGCCGAGGGGGGGCCAACGATCAGCCCCAGCATTTT
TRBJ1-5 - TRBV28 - CASSNWGPGNQPQHF TGTGCCAGCAGCAACTGGGGCCCAGGCAATCAGCCCCAGCATTTT
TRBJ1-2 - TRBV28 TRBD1 CASSPSGTGVDYGYTF TGTGCCAGCAGTCCCTCCGGGACAGGGGTAGACTATGGCTACACCTTC
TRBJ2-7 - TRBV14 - CASSQGPGGREQYF TGTGCCAGCAGCCAGGGCCCAGGGGGGCGAGAGCAGTACTTC
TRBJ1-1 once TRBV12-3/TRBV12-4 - CASSLGGETEAFF TGTGCCAGCAGTTTGGGGGGGGAAACTGAAGCTTTCTTT
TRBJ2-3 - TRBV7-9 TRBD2 CASKAPSGGEGTQYF TGTGCCAGCAAAGCCCCTAGCGGGGGGGAAGGTACGCAGTATTTT
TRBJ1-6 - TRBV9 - CASSVSGQGNSPLHF TGTGCCAGCAGCGTTAGTGGCCAGGGGAATTCACCCCTCCACTTT
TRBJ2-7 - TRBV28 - CASRRRDIIEQYF TGTGCCAGCAGGCGGAGGGACATAATCGAGCAGTACTTC
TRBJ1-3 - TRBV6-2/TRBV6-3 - CASSYHRPGDSGNTIYF TGTGCCAGCAGTTACCACCGCCCTGGGGACTCTGGAAACACCATATATTTT
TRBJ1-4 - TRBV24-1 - CATSDPHGKLFF TGTGCCACCAGTGACCCCCACGGTAAACTGTTTTTT
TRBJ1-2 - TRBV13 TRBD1 CASSLGTGVTNYGYTF TGTGCCAGCAGCTTAGGGACAGGGGTGACTAACTATGGCTACACCTTC
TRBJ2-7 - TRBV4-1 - CASSQDFSSYEQYF TGCGCCAGCAGCCAAGATTTTTCCTCCTACGAGCAGTACTTC
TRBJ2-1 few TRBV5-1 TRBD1 CASSPYGQGPLSDNEQFF TGCGCCAGCAGCCCATACGGACAGGGCCCTCTTTCCGACAATGAGCAGTTCTTC
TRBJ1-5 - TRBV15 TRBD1 CATSRDGTGGEPQHF TGTGCCACCAGCAGAGACGGGACAGGGGGGGAGCCCCAGCATTTT
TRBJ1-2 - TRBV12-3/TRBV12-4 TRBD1 CASSGDSYGYTF TGTGCCAGCAGTGGGGACAGCTATGGCTACACCTTC
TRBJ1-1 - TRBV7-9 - CASSLAQGLNTEAFF TGTGCCAGCAGCTTAGCCCAGGGATTGAACACTGAAGCTTTCTTT
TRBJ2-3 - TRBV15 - CATSRAAGQTDTQYF TGTGCCACCAGCAGAGCCGCGGGGCAGACAGATACGCAGTATTTT
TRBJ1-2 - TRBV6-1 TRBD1 CASSYPDRGGYGYTF TGTGCCAGCAGCTACCCCGACAGGGGAGGCTATGGCTACACCTTC
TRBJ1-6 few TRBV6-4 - CASSSGQPNSPLHF TGTGCCAGCAGCTCGGGACAACCTAATTCACCCCTCCACTTT
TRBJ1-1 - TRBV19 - CASTRRGSGRGTEAFF TGTGCCAGTACCCGGAGGGGTTCTGGGAGGGGGACTGAAGCTTTCTTT
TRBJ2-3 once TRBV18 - CASSPTRGHTQYF TGTGCCAGCTCACCTACCAGGGGTCATACGCAGTATTTT
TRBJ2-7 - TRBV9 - CASSYSIDSSYEQYF TGTGCCAGCAGCTATAGCATTGACTCCTCCTACGAGCAGTACTTC
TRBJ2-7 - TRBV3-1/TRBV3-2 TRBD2 CASSRGLAGNSYEQYF TGTGCCAGCAGCCGGGGACTAGCGGGGAACTCCTACGAGCAGTACTTC
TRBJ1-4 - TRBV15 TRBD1 CATSRLPTGSATNEKLFF TGTGCCACCAGCAGACTACCGACAGGGTCGGCAACTAATGAAAAACTGTTTTTT
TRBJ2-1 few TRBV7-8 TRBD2 CASSFQRGVSNEQFF TGTGCCAGCAGCTTTCAGCGGGGGGTATCAAATGAGCAGTTCTTC
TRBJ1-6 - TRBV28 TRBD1 CASSYGQGGASYNSPLHF TGTGCCAGCAGTTACGGACAGGGAGGAGCGAGCTATAATTCACCCCTCCACTTT
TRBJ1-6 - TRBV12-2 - CASRRGTLGVGSPLHF TGTGCAAGTCGCCGCGGCACCCTCGGAGTAGGCTCACCCCTCCACTTT
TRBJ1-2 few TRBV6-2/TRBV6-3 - CASSYRTARGYTF TGTGCCAGCAGTTACAGAACAGCCCGGGGCTACACCTTC
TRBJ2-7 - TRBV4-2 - CASSQAPGYEQYF TGTGCCAGCAGCCAAGCGCCCGGCTACGAGCAGTACTTC
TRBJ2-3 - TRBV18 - CASSPYTAEVNTQYF TGTGCCAGCTCACCTTACACTGCTGAGGTAAATACGCAGTATTTT
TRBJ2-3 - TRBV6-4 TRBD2 CATSGGLHTDTQYF TGTGCCACAAGCGGGGGGCTCCACACAGATACGCAGTATTTT
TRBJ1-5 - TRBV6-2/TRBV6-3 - CASSYGGHGQPQHF TGTGCCAGCAGTTACGGGGGGCATGGTCAGCCCCAGCATTTT
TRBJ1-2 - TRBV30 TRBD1 CAFTQGALRGYTF TGTGCCTTCACACAGGGGGCGTTGCGAGGCTACACCTTC
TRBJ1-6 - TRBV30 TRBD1 CAWSGGTGEGSPLHF TGTGCCTGGAGTGGGGGGACAGGGGAGGGTTCACCCCTCCACTTT
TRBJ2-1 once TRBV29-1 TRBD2 CSGQRGGYNEQFF TGCAGCGGTCAGCGGGGGGGCTACAATGAGCAGTTCTTC
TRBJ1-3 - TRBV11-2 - CASSLDPGRRGNTIYF TGTGCCAGCAGCTTAGATCCGGGGCGGCGCGGAAACACCATATATTTT
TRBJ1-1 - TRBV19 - CASTTNMNTEAFF TGTGCCAGTACCACAAATATGAACACTGAAGCTTTCTTT
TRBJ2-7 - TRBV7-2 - CASSLPKLEQYF TGTGCCAGCAGCTTGCCCAAGCTCGAGCAGTACTTC
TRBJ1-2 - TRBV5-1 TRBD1 CASSLTDGQGHGYTF TGCGCCAGCAGCTTGACCGATGGACAGGGTCATGGCTACACCTTC
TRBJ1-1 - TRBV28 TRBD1 CASRPTPGQGGSGNTEAFF TGTGCCAGCAGGCCTACACCGGGACAGGGGGGCTCGGGGAACACTGAAGCTTTCTTT
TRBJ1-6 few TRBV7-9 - CASSPEGALHF TGTGCCAGCAGCCCCGAGGGGGCCCTCCACTTT
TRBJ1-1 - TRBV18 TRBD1 CASSPQDRGFAMAFF TGTGCCAGCTCACCCCAGGACAGGGGGTTTGCTATGGCTTTCTTT
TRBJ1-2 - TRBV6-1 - CASSEQRNYGYTF TGTGCCAGCAGTGAACAGCGTAACTATGGCTACACCTTC
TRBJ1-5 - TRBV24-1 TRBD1 CATAAGGEGQPQHF TGTGCCACCGCGGCAGGGGGAGAGGGTCAGCCCCAGCATTTT
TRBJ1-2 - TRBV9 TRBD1 CASSVYRGPYGYTF TGTGCCAGCAGCGTCTACAGGGGACCCTATGGCTACACCTTC